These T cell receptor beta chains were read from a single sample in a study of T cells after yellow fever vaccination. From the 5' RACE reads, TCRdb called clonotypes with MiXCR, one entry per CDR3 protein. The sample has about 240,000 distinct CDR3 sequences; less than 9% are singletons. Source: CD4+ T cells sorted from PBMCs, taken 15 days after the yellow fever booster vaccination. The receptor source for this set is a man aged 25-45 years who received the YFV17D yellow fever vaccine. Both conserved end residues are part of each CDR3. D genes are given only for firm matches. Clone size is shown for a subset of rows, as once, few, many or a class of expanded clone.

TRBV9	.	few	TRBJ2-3	TGTGCCAGCAGCGTACGACAGCAAGATACGCAGTATTTT	CASSVRQQDTQYF
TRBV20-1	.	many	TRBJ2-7	TGCAGTGCTAGAGAGCAGCTTGGAGGGCAGTACTTC	CSAREQLGGQYF
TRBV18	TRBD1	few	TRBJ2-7	TGTGCCAGCTCACTCGGCAGGGGGCCCGACGAGCAGTACTTC	CASSLGRGPDEQYF
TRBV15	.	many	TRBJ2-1	TGTGCCACCAGCCTAGGGATTAAGAGCTCCTACAATGAGCAGTTCTTC	CATSLGIKSSYNEQFF
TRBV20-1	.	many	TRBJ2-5	TGCAGTGCTAGTGAGTGGTCGGACCAAGAGACCCAGTACTTC	CSASEWSDQETQYF
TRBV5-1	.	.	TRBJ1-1	TGCGCCAGCAGCGAATACAACACTGAAGCTTTCTTT	CASSEYNTEAFF
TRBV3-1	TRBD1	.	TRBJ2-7	TGTGCCAGCAGCCGATCACAGGGGGCCGACTACGAGCAGTACTTC	CASSRSQGADYEQYF
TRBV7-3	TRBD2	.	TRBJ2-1	TGTGCCAGCAGCCCGATAGCGGGAGGGCACAATGAGCAGTTCTTC	CASSPIAGGHNEQFF
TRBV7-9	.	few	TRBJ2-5	TGTGCCAGCAGCTTACGGTGGGAACAAGAGACCCAGTACTTC	CASSLRWEQETQYF
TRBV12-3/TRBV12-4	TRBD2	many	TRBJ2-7	TGTGCCAGCAGTCGTTGGACTAGCGGGAGTATCGTCGAGCAGTACTTC	CASSRWTSGSIVEQYF
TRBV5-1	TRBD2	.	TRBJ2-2	TGCGCCAGCAGCTTGATAGGGACTAGCGGGACCGGGGAGCTGTTTTTT	CASSLIGTSGTGELFF
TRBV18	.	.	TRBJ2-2	TGTGCCAGCTCCCCAGCGCAAAACACCGGGGAGCTGTTTTTT	CASSPAQNTGELFF
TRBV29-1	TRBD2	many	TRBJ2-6	TGCAGCGTATCAGCGGGGTCCTCTGGGGCCAACGTCCTGACTTTC	CSVSAGSSGANVLTF
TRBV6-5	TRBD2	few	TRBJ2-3	TGTGCCAGCAGTTACGCGGACGGCGGGAGGGCCACGCAGTATTTT	CASSYADGGRATQYF
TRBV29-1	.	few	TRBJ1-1	TGCAGCGTTGAAGTTCCCAACACTGAAGCTTTCTTT	CSVEVPNTEAFF